The table lists the clone carrying this T cell receptor beta chain with a few counts. The antigen remains unidentified. The time point denotes: newly diagnosed GD, antithyroid drugs for less than 3 months. PBMCs provided the RNA from which the TCR library was made. This entry is derived from a study of regulatory T cells in long-lasting Graves disease. Study results and caveats: Peripheral blood, not thyroid tissue, was the sole material studied.

Per the germline V gene, CDR1 is DFQATT and CDR2 is SNEGSKA (reference sequence). With 2 bases clipped from V and 8 bases from J, the junction kept 14 bases outside the gene matches. This CDR3 is 15 amino acids long. Researchers made TCR beta libraries by using iRepertoire HTBI primers and running Arm-PCR on CDR3 regions. TCRdb re-derived calls from the multiplex PCR reads in MiXCR, one entry per CDR3 protein. Of approximately 480,000 distinct CDR3 sequences in the sample, about 17% were seen once. The data were also submitted as part of a second study, on T cells in Graves' hyperthyroidism and ophthalmopathy.

V usage is TRBV20-1 and J usage is TRBJ1-2; 7 bases align to TRBD1. This clonotype originated in a man aged 40-55 years with Graves disease. The sample here was peripheral blood mononuclear cells (PBMCs), taken at new diagnosis, from a patient treated with antithyroid drugs. The DNA of the CDR3 is TGCAGTGCTAGAAATTCTCGTGCCGGGACAGCCGGCTACACCTTC. Translated, it gives CSARNSRAGTAGYTF.